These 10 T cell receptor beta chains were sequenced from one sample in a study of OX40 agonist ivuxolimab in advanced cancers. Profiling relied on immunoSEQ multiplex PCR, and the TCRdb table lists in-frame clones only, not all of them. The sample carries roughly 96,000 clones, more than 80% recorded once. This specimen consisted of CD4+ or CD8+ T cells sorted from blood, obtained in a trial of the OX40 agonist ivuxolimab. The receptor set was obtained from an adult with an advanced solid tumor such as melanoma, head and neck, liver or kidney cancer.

Written as DNA, the CDR3 is TGTGCCACCAGCAGAGATGTGGGGGGCGTTCAGCCCCAGCATTTT. It is translated as CATSRDVGGVQPQHF. This rearrangement joins TRBV15 to TRBJ1-5; the D gene is possibly TRBD1 (6 bases). The CDR3 is made up of 15 amino acids. V was trimmed by 0 bases and J by 6 bases, leaving 12 bases between them. Germline CDR1 and CDR2: LNHNV and YYDKDF (reference sequence).

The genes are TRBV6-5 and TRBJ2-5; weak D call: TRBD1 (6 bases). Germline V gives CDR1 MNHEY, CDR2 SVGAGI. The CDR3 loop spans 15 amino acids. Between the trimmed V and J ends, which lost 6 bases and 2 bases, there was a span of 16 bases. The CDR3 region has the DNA TGTGCCAGCAGGCAACAGGGTATCATGCAAGAGACCCAGTACTTC. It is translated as CASRQQGIMQETQYF.

CDR3 sequence: CASNRRAGVDTQYF. DNA for the CDR3: TGTGCCAGCAACAGGAGGGCGGGGGTAGATACGCAGTATTTT. This chain uses TRBV6-5 with TRBJ2-3, with TRBD2 matching over 7 bases. Germline V gives CDR1 MNHEY, CDR2 SVGAGI. This CDR3 is built from 14 residues. Trimming removed 7 bases from V and 5 bases from J; junction bases left unmatched: 9.

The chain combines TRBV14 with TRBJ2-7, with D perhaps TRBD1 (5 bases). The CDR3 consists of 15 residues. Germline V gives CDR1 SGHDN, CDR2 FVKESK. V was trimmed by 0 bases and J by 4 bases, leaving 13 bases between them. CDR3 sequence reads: CASSQDGHRSYEQYF. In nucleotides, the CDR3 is TGTGCCAGCAGCCAAGATGGCCACAGGTCTTACGAGCAGTACTTC.

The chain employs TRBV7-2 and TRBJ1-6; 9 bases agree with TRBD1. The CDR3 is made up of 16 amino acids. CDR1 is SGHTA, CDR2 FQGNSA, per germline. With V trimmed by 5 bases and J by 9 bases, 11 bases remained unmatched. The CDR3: CASSDRTGGIASPLHF. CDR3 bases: TGTGCCAGCAGCGACCGTACAGGGGGCATTGCTTCACCCCTCCACTTT.

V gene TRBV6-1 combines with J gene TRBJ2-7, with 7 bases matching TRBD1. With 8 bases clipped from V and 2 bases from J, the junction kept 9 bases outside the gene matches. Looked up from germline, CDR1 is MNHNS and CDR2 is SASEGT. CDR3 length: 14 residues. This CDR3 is CASVRTGPPYEQYF. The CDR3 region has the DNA TGTGCCAGCGTCCGGACAGGCCCTCCCTACGAGCAGTACTTC.

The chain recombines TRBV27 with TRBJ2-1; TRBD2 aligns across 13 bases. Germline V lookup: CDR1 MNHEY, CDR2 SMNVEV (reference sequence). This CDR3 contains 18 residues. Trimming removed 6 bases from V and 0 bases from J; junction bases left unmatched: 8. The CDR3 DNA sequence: TGTGCCAGCAGCAGACTAGCGGGGGGCCCCAGCTCCTACAATGAGCAGTTCTTC. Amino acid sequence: CASSRLAGGPSSYNEQFF.

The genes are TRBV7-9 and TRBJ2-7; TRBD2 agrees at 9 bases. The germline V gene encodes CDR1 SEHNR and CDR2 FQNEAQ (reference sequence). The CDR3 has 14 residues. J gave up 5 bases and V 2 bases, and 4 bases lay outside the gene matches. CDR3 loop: CASSLLGLANEQYF. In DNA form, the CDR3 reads TGTGCCAGCAGCTTACTGGGACTAGCCAACGAGCAGTACTTC. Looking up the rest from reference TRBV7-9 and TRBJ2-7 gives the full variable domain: DTGVSQNPRHKITKRGQNVTFRCDPISEHNRLYWYRQTLGQGPEFLTYFQNEAQLEKSRLLSDRFSAERPKGSFSTLEIQRTEQGDSAMYLCASSLLGLANEQYFGPGTRLTVT.

The CDR3 loop reads CASRRGGSAADSPLHF. In DNA, the CDR3 is TGCGCCAGCCGACGAGGGGGTAGCGCCGCGGATTCACCCCTCCACTTT. The V gene is TRBV5-1, the J gene TRBJ1-6; D is possibly TRBD1 (6 bases). The ends were cut back, 7 bases at V and 8 bases at J, with 22 bases in the middle. Per germline, CDR1 SGHRS and CDR2 YFSETQ. This CDR3 comprises 16 residues.

The CDR3 is CASLAGVYEQYF. The CDR3 DNA follows: TGTGCCAGCCTGGCGGGGGTCTACGAGCAGTACTTC. V usage is TRBV6-1 and J usage is TRBJ2-7, with TRBD2 matching 7 bases. Germline CDR1 is MNHNS and CDR2 is SASEGT. V lost 8 bases, J lost 3 bases, and 4 bases stayed unmatched. CDR3 size: 12 residues.